The present entry profiles one TCR beta chain with its context. As yet, its antigen is unknown. This sample was taken from a study of graft-versus-host responses after intestinal transplantation. Data came from immunoSEQ multiplex PCR; TCRdb stores just in-frame clones and leaves some out. In the table there are roughly 99,000 clones, 87% of which are singletons. Trimming cost V 10 bases and J 0 bases, with 13 bases left between them. There are 14 residues in the CDR3. CDR1 and CDR2 from the germline V gene are MNHEY and SVGAGI. This clonotype was sampled from a human donor who was the organ donor for an intestinal transplant. The material sequenced was unstimulated CD4+ T cells sorted from spleen or lymph node cells, taken before transplant. The chain is built from TRBV6-5 and TRBJ1-3; D is undetermined. CDR3 sequence reads: CATEDGSSGNTIYF. In DNA, the CDR3 is TGTGCCACCGAAGACGGCAGCTCTGGAAACACCATATATTTT.